Detailed here is one TCR beta chain. As yet, its antigen is unknown. This entry belongs to a study of T cell responses to AZD1222 COVID-19 vaccine. Findings of the study overall: Repertoires were collected only later (after the peak T cell response had occurred). Increased Spike-specific TCR breadth and depth were observed after two AZD1222 doses. Only a handful of AZD1222 recipients, about six in all, had baseline seropositivity.

Germline V gives CDR1 SGHRS, CDR2 YFSETQ. The junction had 4 bases not matched to a gene; V was cut back by 0 bases and J by 0 bases. The length of the CDR3 is 16 residues. Pooling covered second doses at about 4 or about 12 weeks. The method was immunoSEQ multiplex PCR; TCRdb's version includes in-frame clones alone and lacks a portion of them. The profile covers over 70,000 clones, with roughly 89% appearing a single time and about 5.7% taken by the ten largest. This clonotype was obtained from an adult who received the AZD1222 COVID-19 vaccine. The rearrangement uses TRBV5-1 and TRBJ2-3; 7 bases are shared with TRBD2. The material sequenced was peripheral blood, taken 28 days after the second AZD1222 dose. CDR3 amino acids: CASSLELAPSTDTQYF. The CDR3 bases are TGCGCCAGCAGCTTGGAACTAGCGCCAAGCACAGATACGCAGTATTTT.